The rows below give T cell receptor beta chains drawn from one sample of a study of vaccination and CD4 T cells after COVID-19. Each CDR3 protein is one row after TCRdb ran MiXCR on the PCR reads. The sample lists roughly 7,000 distinct CDR3 sequences, around half seen once, with approximately 30% in the top ten. No antigen has been identified for these receptors. What was sequenced was CD4+ T cells from blood, cultured in vitro. The source of these receptors is a human donor in good health. CDR3s include the opening cysteine and the closing phenylalanine or tryptophan. Fields, in order: V gene, CDR3 length, J gene, clone size, D gene, CDR3 protein, CDR3 DNA. D genes are given only for firm matches. Size is omitted from some rows. Given values are once, few, many or a class for expanded clones.

v_gene: TRBV19
len: 18
j_gene: TRBJ1-2
abundance: few
d_gene: .
CDR3aa: CASSPVGIGPKSNYGYTF
CDR3nt: TGTGCCAGTAGCCCTGTAGGGATCGGGCCTAAATCTAACTATGGCTACACCTTC

v_gene: TRBV6-2/TRBV6-3
len: 14
j_gene: TRBJ2-2
abundance: .
d_gene: .
CDR3aa: CASKDSQITGELFF
CDR3nt: TGTGCCAGCAAGGACTCCCAAATCACCGGGGAGCTGTTTTTT

v_gene: TRBV24-1
len: 13
j_gene: TRBJ2-7
abundance: .
d_gene: TRBD1
CDR3aa: CATPYDRDYEQYF
CDR3nt: TGTGCCACCCCCTACGACAGGGACTACGAGCAGTACTTC

v_gene: TRBV6-1
len: 13
j_gene: TRBJ2-2
abundance: few
d_gene: .
CDR3aa: CASSTGPTGELFF
CDR3nt: TGTGCCAGCAGCACAGGTCCCACCGGGGAGCTGTTTTTT

v_gene: TRBV2
len: 17
j_gene: TRBJ2-6
abundance: .
d_gene: .
CDR3aa: CASSGGQGNSGANVLTF
CDR3nt: TGTGCCAGCAGTGGTGGTCAGGGAAACTCTGGGGCCAACGTCCTGACTTTC

v_gene: TRBV18
len: 15
j_gene: TRBJ2-3
abundance: few
d_gene: TRBD2
CDR3aa: CASSRDYLSTDTQYF
CDR3nt: TGTGCCAGCTCACGGGACTACCTTAGCACAGATACGCAGTATTTT

v_gene: TRBV6-2/TRBV6-3
len: 15
j_gene: TRBJ2-2
abundance: .
d_gene: .
CDR3aa: CASGVVGRSTGELFF
CDR3nt: TGTGCCAGCGGGGTGGTGGGAAGGAGCACCGGGGAGCTGTTTTTT

v_gene: TRBV7-3
len: 12
j_gene: TRBJ2-7
abundance: once
d_gene: .
CDR3aa: CASSVQGYEQYF
CDR3nt: TGTGCCAGCAGCGTCCAGGGCTACGAGCAGTACTTC

v_gene: TRBV7-8
len: 17
j_gene: TRBJ1-6
abundance: few
d_gene: .
CDR3aa: CASSLDGGLGLWSPLHF
CDR3nt: TGTGCCAGCAGCTTAGATGGAGGTTTGGGCCTTTGGTCACCCCTCCACTTT

v_gene: TRBV19
len: 13
j_gene: TRBJ1-1
abundance: .
d_gene: .
CDR3aa: CASSIVSGTQAFF
CDR3nt: TGTGCCAGTAGTATAGTTTCCGGGACGCAAGCTTTCTTT

v_gene: TRBV6-4
len: 15
j_gene: TRBJ1-1
abundance: .
d_gene: .
CDR3aa: CANNAPQGLNTEAFF
CDR3nt: TGTGCCAACAACGCTCCCCAGGGGTTGAACACTGAAGCTTTCTTT

v_gene: TRBV7-8
len: 14
j_gene: TRBJ1-1
abundance: .
d_gene: .
CDR3aa: CASSFQDRATEAFF
CDR3nt: TGTGCCAGCAGCTTTCAGGACAGAGCCACTGAAGCTTTCTTT

v_gene: TRBV19
len: 15
j_gene: TRBJ1-5
abundance: .
d_gene: .
CDR3aa: CASTFGPGRDQPQHF
CDR3nt: .

v_gene: TRBV6-5
len: 15
j_gene: TRBJ1-5
abundance: .
d_gene: .
CDR3aa: CASSYSRGFGQPQHF
CDR3nt: TGTGCCAGCAGTTACTCGAGGGGGTTTGGTCAGCCCCAGCATTTT

v_gene: TRBV7-6
len: 16
j_gene: TRBJ2-1
abundance: .
d_gene: TRBD2
CDR3aa: CASSSQTSGGALEQFF
CDR3nt: TGTGCCAGCAGCTCTCAGACTAGCGGGGGGGCCTTGGAGCAGTTCTTC

v_gene: TRBV12-3/TRBV12-4
len: 13
j_gene: TRBJ1-2
abundance: .
d_gene: .
CDR3aa: CASSLSRNYGYTF
CDR3nt: TGTGCCAGCAGTTTAAGTCGCAACTATGGCTACACCTTC

v_gene: TRBV20-1
len: 12
j_gene: TRBJ1-1
abundance: .
d_gene: .
CDR3aa: CSGRTVGTEAFF
CDR3nt: TGCAGCGGGAGGACAGTTGGGACTGAAGCTTTCTTT

v_gene: TRBV5-1
len: 15
j_gene: TRBJ1-2
abundance: .
d_gene: .
CDR3aa: CATTQGAGSNYGYTF
CDR3nt: TGCGCCACTACCCAGGGCGCGGGGTCTAACTATGGCTACACCTTC

v_gene: TRBV2
len: 13
j_gene: TRBJ2-5
abundance: .
d_gene: .
CDR3aa: CASSAQGVETQYF
CDR3nt: TGTGCCAGCAGTGCTCAGGGTGTAGAGACCCAGTACTTC

v_gene: TRBV11-2
len: 16
j_gene: TRBJ1-2
abundance: once
d_gene: .
CDR3aa: CASSLVRGYTNYGHTF
CDR3nt: TGTGCCAGCAGCTTAGTTAGGGGGTATACTAACTATGGCCACACCTTC

v_gene: TRBV12-3/TRBV12-4
len: 12
j_gene: TRBJ1-1
abundance: medium-sized
d_gene: .
CDR3aa: CASGSGTPEAFF
CDR3nt: TGTGCCAGCGGGTCAGGGACCCCTGAAGCTTTCTTT

v_gene: TRBV7-8
len: 13
j_gene: TRBJ2-7
abundance: .
d_gene: .
CDR3aa: CASSLGWDYEQYF
CDR3nt: TGTGCCAGCAGCTTAGGTTGGGACTACGAGCAGTACTTC

v_gene: TRBV5-8
len: 16
j_gene: TRBJ2-3
abundance: .
d_gene: .
CDR3aa: CASSPLGMPSTDTQYF
CDR3nt: TGTGCCAGCAGCCCCCTGGGCATGCCTAGCACAGATACGCAGTATTTT